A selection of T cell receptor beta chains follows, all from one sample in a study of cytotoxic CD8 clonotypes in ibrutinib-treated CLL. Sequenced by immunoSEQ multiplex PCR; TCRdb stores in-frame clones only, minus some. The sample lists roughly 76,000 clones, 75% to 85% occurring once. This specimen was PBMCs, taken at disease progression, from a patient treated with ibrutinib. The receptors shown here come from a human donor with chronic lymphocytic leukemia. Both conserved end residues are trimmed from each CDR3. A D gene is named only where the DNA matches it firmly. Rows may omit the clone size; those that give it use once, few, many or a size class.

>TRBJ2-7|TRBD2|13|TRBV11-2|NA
ASSLVASGNYEQY
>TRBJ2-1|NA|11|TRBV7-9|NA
ASSWGLYNEQF
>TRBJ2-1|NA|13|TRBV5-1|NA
ASSLDFRPYNEQF
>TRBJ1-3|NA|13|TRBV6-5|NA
ASSYDPFSGNTIY
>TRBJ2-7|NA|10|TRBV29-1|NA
SVETGSYEQY
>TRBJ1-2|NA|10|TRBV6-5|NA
ASSYPAGGYT
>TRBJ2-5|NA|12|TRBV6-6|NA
ASNIRGPLETQY
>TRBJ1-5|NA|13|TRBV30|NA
AWSARGQGNQPQH
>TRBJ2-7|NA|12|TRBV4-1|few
ASSQTGTHYEQY
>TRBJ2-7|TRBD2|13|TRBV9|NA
ASSVGTSRAYEQY